This T cell receptor beta chain derives from a study of cytomegalovirus exposure and HLA in healthy donors (dated by TCRdb to 2016 to 2017). About the study as a whole: According to a later analysis, one platform produced both the roughly 130 validation repertoires and the approximately 600 repertoires of the first cohort. The study was designed to test whether signatures of past pathogen exposure could be identified by cataloging public T cell receptors. A separate validation cohort of about 110 different subjects was used in addition to the roughly 670-subject first cohort. To predict cytomegalovirus infection status, the study combined high-throughput TCR immunosequencing, statistical association of individual TCRs with disease status, and machine learning.

V is clipped by 0 bases and J by 2 bases, and the sequence between their germline boundaries is 5 bases long. Reading the germline V gene (reference sequence) gives CDR1 SGHKS and CDR2 YYEKEE. CDR3 length: 14 amino acids, cysteine to phenylalanine. This entry keeps only the CDR3 DNA: 42 bases, framed from base 1. On the study overall, not on this receptor specifically: In the study, roughly 160 TCR beta chains were listed as associated with cytomegalovirus. The authors suggested that the approach could potentially be extended to other disease states and immunological phenotypes. A later analysis lacked HLA typing for the validation cohort, so it scored co-occurrence in that cohort across all 120 repertoires. Most TCR sequences were observed very rarely across donors, whereas some public TCRs were present in many individuals. The classifier was reported to diagnose cytomegalovirus status with high specificity and sensitivity in both the original and validation cohorts. A later analysis found that TCRs clustered in the first cohort also tended to co-occur in the roughly 120 validation repertoires, with more than 90% of cluster scores above 0. In vitro tests confirmed that a few of the cytomegalovirus-associated TCR beta chains recognize cytomegalovirus antigens.

The donors belonged to the validation cohort of about 120 subjects, which was separate from the roughly 670-subject first cohort. Turning to this clone: What this receptor recognizes is not known. Per-base qualities were not stored, and no clone one base away is much larger.

The library came from the immunoSEQ multiplex PCR assay. The source study handled its data this way. A statistical classification framework was developed to diagnose cytomegalovirus status using the catalog of TCR beta chain sequences. TCRdb took over this immuneACCESS table, retaining in-frame rearrangements with V and J assigned. Such tables are incomplete; in checked studies, under half of the missing clones stem from an unresolved V gene, and the remainder is unexplained. From that table come the V and J calls and clone size; the DNA was used to work out D and trimming. The sample table lists roughly 68,000 clones, around 97% of them with a count of one. The leading ten clones occupy 2.4% of the sample.

Sequences were obtained from PBMCs. The sequence derives from a man younger than 35 in good health and CMV-seronegative. The V and J genes are TRBV5-5 and TRBJ2-2; the D gene is unclear. The nucleotide sequence is TGTGCCAGCAGCTTGGGACTTAACACCGGGGAGCTGTTTTTT. Protein translation: CASSLGLNTGELFF. The variable domain in full, with residues beyond the CDR3 obtained from the reference TRBV5-5 and TRBJ2-2 genes, is DAGVTQSPTHLIKTRGQQVTLRCSPISGHKSVSWYQQVLGQGPQFIFQYYEKEERGRGNFPDRFSARQFPNYSSELNVNALLLGDSALYLCASSLGLNTGELFFGEGSRLTVL.